These 8 T cell receptor beta chains came from one sample sequenced in a study of blood T cells in healthy people across ages. With a J-beta primer mix and a sample-barcoded 5' primer, a second PCR ran about 6 to 11 cycles. TCRdb used MiXCR to reprocess the 5' RACE reads, holding one entry per CDR3 protein. The profile covers about 1.6 million distinct CDR3 sequences, with roughly a third appearing a single time and about 11% taken by the ten largest. Sequenced sample: blood. Receptor source: a woman younger than 45 in good health.

The genes are TRBV20-1 and TRBJ2-1, with D perhaps TRBD1 (6 bases). The CDR3 is 14 amino acids. Germline CDR1 is DFQATT and CDR2 is SNEGSKA (reference sequence). The V end lost 5 bases, the J end lost 4 bases, and 15 bases lay between the germline ends. CDR3 amino acids: CSAPPPTGYNEQFF. The CDR3 region has the DNA TGCAGTGCTCCACCGCCGACAGGTTACAATGAGCAGTTCTTC.

V gene TRBV6-1 combines with J gene TRBJ2-5, with D maybe TRBD2 (7 bases). V lost 6 bases and J lost 0, with 11 bases in between. The CDR3 sequence is 14 residues long. Germline V gives CDR1 MNHNS, CDR2 SASEGT. CDR3 nucleotide sequence: TGTGCCAGCAGAGGGGGGGGTTACCAAGAGACCCAGTACTTC. This translates into CASRGGGYQETQYF.

This clonotype was counted a few times. The rearrangement links TRBV5-4 to TRBJ2-4; 7 bases match TRBD2. In germline, CDR1 is SGHNT, CDR2 YYREEE (reference sequence). The CDR3 loop spans 12 amino acids. After removal of 2 bases from V and 15 bases from J, the junction contained 8 bases not matched to a gene. The CDR3, as DNA: TGTGCCAGCAGCTTAGAACGGGGGGAACTGTACTTC. It specifies CASSLERGELYF.

J is TRBJ1-2 and V is TRBV10-3, with D tentatively TRBD1 (5 bases). The V end was cut by 2 bases, the J end by 6 bases, with 10 bases between. This CDR3 comprises 13 residues. CDR1 is ENHRY and CDR2 is SYGVKD in the germline V gene. The DNA for the CDR3 is TGTGCCATCAGTGAGGGGGGGACGGATGGCTACACCTTC. As protein: CAISEGGTDGYTF.

The chain couples TRBV14 to TRBJ1-6, with D perhaps TRBD1 (6 bases). The germline gives CDR1 SGHDN, CDR2 FVKESK. The CDR3 has 15 amino acids. Trimming pared 1 base from V and 10 bases from J, leaving 14 bases between. CDR3 nucleotide sequence: TGTGCCAGCAGCCAAGCGCTGGGGGCCGGGTCACCCCTCCACTTT. Protein: CASSQALGAGSPLHF.

This clonotype was picked up a small number of times. The chain combines TRBV5-6 with TRBJ2-5, with D possibly matching TRBD2 (7 bases). Germline V gene data show CDR1 as SGHDT and CDR2 as YYEEEE. The V gene lost 4 bases and the J gene lost 3 bases, with 16 bases spanning the gap. The CDR3 has 15 residues. The CDR3 region is CASSAPRGGKETQYF. The CDR3 DNA follows: TGTGCCAGCAGCGCCCCTAGGGGGGGAAAAGAGACCCAGTACTTC.

The V and J genes are TRBV6-5 and TRBJ2-1; 10 bases map to TRBD2. V gave up 6 bases and J gave up 3 bases; unmatched junction bases: 8. The CDR3 runs 16 residues. The germline V gene has CDR1 MNHEY and CDR2 SVGAGI. CDR3 residues: CASSPLAGVRYNEQFF. CDR3 DNA sequence: TGTGCCAGCAGCCCTCTAGCGGGAGTCCGCTACAATGAGCAGTTCTTC.

As to this clonotype: One end of the junction fails to match germline, which may point to a read error. The chain employs TRBV10-3 and TRBJ2-1; D might be TRBD1 or TRBD2, each matching 5 bases. Germline CDR1 ENHRY, CDR2 SYGVKD. The CDR3 consists of 14 residues. The CDR3 loop reads CATSDTRGHNEQFF. CDR3 nucleotide sequence: TGTGCCACCAGTGATACGAGGGGCCACAATGAGCAGTTCTTC.